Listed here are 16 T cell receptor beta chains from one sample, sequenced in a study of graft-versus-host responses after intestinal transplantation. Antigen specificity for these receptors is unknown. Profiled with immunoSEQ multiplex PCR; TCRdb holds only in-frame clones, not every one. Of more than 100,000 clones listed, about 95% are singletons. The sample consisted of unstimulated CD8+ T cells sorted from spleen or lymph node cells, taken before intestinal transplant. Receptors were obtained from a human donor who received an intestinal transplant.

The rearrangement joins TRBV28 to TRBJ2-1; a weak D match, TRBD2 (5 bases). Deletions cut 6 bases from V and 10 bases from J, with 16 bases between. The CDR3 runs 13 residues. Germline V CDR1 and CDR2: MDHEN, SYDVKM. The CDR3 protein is CASSLREQWEQFF. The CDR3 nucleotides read TGTGCCAGCAGCCTCCGGGAACAGTGGGAGCAGTTCTTC.

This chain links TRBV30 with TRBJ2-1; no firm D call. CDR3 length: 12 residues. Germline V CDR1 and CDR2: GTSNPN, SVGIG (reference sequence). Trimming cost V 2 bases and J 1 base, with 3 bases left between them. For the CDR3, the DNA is TGTGCCTGGAGTCTTTCCTACAATGAGCAGTTCTTC. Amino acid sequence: CAWSLSYNEQFF.

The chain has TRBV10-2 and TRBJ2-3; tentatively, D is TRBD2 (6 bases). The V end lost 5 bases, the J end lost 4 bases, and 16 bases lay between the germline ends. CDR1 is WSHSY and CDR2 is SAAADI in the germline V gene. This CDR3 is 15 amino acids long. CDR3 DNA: TGCGCCAGCAGTCAGGCTGGGGGGAGCGCAGATACGCAGTATTTT. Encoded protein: CASSQAGGSADTQYF.

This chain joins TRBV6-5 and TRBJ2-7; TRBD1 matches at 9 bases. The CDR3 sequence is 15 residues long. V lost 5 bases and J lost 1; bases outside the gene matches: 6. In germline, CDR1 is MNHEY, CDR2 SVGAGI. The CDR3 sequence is CASSPVDRGSYEQYF. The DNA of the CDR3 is TGTGCCAGCAGTCCAGTGGACAGGGGATCCTACGAGCAGTACTTC.

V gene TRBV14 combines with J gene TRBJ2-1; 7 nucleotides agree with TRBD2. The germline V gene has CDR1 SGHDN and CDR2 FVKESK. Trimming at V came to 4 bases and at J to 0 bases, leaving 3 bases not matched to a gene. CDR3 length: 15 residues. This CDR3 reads CASSRREPSYNEQFF. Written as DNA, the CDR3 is TGTGCCAGCAGCCGGCGGGAGCCCTCCTACAATGAGCAGTTCTTC.

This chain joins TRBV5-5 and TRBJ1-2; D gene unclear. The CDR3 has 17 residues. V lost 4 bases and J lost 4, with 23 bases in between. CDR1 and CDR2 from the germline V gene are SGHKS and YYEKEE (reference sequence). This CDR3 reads CASSLEFESSGFYGYTF. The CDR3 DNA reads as TGTGCCAGCAGCCTGGAGTTTGAGTCCTCGGGGTTCTATGGCTACACCTTC.

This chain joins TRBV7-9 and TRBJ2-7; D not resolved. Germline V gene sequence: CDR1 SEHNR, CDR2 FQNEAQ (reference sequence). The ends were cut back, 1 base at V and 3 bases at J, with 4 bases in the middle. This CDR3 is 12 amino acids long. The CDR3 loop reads CASSLDVYEQYF. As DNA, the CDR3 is TGTGCCAGCAGCTTAGATGTCTACGAGCAGTACTTC.

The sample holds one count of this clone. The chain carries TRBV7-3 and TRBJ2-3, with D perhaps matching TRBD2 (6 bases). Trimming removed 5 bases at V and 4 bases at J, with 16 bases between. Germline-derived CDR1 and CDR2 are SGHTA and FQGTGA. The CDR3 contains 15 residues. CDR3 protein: CASSPNGGSADTQYF. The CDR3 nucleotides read TGTGCCAGCAGCCCGAACGGGGGAAGCGCAGATACGCAGTATTTT.

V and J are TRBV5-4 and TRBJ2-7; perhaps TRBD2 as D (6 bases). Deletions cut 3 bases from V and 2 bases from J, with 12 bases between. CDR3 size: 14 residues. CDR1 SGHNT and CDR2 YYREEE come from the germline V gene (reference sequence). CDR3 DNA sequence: TGTGCCAGCAGCTCGGGGGATTTCCCCTACGAGCAGTACTTC. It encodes CASSSGDFPYEQYF.

The DNA for the CDR3 is TGTGCCAGCAGTTTATTAGGACAGGGTGATTCACCCCTCCACTTT. Encoded protein: CASSLLGQGDSPLHF. V gene TRBV6-6 combines with J gene TRBJ1-6; 8 bases line up with TRBD1. This CDR3 comprises 15 residues. CDR1 and CDR2 from the germline V gene are MNHNY and SVGAGI (reference sequence). V lost 4 bases to trimming and J lost 8 bases; unmatched junction nucleotides: 7.

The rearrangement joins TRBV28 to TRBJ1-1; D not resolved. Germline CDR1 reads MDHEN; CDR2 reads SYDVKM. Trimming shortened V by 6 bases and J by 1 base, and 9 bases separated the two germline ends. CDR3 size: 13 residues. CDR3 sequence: CASSIGRNTEAFF. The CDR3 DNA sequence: TGTGCCAGCAGCATAGGGAGGAACACTGAAGCTTTCTTT.

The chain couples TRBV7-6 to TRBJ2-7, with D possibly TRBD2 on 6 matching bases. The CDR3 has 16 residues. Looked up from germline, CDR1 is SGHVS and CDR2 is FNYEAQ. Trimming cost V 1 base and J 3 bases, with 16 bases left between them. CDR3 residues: CASSLGSGSGSYEQYF. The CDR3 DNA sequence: TGTGCCAGCAGCTTAGGTTCCGGGAGTGGTAGCTACGAGCAGTACTTC.

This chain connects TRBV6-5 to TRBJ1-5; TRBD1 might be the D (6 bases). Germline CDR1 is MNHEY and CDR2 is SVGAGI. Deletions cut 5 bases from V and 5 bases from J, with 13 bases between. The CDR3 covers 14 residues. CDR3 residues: CASSITGRDQPQHF. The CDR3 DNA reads TGTGCCAGCAGTATCACAGGGCGGGATCAGCCCCAGCATTTT.

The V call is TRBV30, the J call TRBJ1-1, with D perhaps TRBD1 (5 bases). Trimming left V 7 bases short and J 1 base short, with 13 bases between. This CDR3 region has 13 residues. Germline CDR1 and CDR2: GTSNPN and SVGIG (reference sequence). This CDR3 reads CASSGRGNTEAFF. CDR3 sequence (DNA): TGTGCCTCTAGTGGTAGGGGGAACACTGAAGCTTTCTTT.

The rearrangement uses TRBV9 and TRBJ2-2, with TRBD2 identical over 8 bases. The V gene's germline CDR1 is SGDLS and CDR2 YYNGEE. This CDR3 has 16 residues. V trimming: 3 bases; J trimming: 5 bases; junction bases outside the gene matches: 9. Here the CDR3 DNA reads TGTGCCAGCAGCGCCCTCGGGAGGGGTTTGACCGGGGAGCTGTTTTTT. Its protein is CASSALGRGLTGELFF.

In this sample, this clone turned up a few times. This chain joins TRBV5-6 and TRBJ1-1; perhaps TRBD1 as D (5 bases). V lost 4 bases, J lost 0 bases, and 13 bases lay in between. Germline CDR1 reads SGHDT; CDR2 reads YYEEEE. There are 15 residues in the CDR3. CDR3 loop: CASSAGDPLNTEAFF. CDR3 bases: TGTGCCAGCAGCGCTGGGGACCCCTTGAACACTGAAGCTTTCTTT.